This T cell receptor (beta chain) was retrieved from a study of early stage breast cancer tumors. Overall study context: Most invasive tumors, twelve of 16, were ER+/PR+/HER2-. Average read coverage per sample was approximately 10-fold.

Profiling relied on immunoSEQ multiplex PCR, and the TCRdb table lists in-frame clones only, not all of them. The top ten clones hold over 9.5% of a sample with over 7,500 clones, roughly 64% of them seen once. This clone came up a few times. CDR3 length: 15 residues. Germline V gives CDR1 MNHEY, CDR2 SMNVEV (reference sequence). V shed 4 bases and J shed 2 bases, with 13 bases lying between them. V is TRBV27 and J is TRBJ2-3; unclear D gene. Material: breast tumor tissue. The receptor's source is a person aged 55 to 69 with breast cancer. In DNA form, the CDR3 reads TGTGCCAGCAGTTGGGCCCGCGTGCACACAGATACGCAGTATTTT. This codes for CASSWARVHTDTQYF.